These T cell receptor beta chains were read from a single sample in a study of T cell responses to AZD1222 COVID-19 vaccine. Data came from immunoSEQ multiplex PCR; TCRdb stores just in-frame clones and leaves some out. The table shows some 160,000 clones, with less than 95% occurring only once. Sequences were derived from peripheral blood, sampled on day 0 of AZD1222 vaccination. The source of these receptors is an adult in good health. The CDR3 runs from the conserved cysteine through the conserved F or W. Fields, in order: J gene, clone size, D gene, V gene, CDR3 protein, CDR3 DNA. D genes are given only for firm matches. Size tells how often a clone was seen (once, few, many) or the class of an expanded clone, and some rows leave it out.

J: TRBJ2-1
size: -
D: TRBD2
V: TRBV12-5
CDR3: CASGLVRLAGLRISYNEQFF
DNA: TGTGCTAGTGGTTTGGTAAGGCTAGCGGGCCTGCGTATCTCCTACAATGAGCAGTTCTTC

J: TRBJ2-1
size: -
D: -
V: TRBV3-1/TRBV3-2
CDR3: CASSHGSSYNEQFF
DNA: TGTGCCAGCAGCCACGGGAGCTCCTACAATGAGCAGTTCTTC

J: TRBJ2-7
size: -
D: -
V: TRBV5-5
CDR3: CASSLPLWGEQYF
DNA: TGTGCCAGCAGCTTGCCCCTCTGGGGCGAGCAGTACTTC

J: TRBJ1-2
size: -
D: -
V: TRBV4-1
CDR3: CASSPGFNYGYTF
DNA: TGCGCCAGCAGCCCAGGGTTCAACTATGGCTACACCTTC

J: TRBJ2-1
size: -
D: TRBD2
V: TRBV7-2
CDR3: CASSLAGDREQFF
DNA: TGTGCCAGCAGCCTGGCGGGAGATCGGGAGCAGTTCTTC

J: TRBJ2-5
size: -
D: TRBD2
V: TRBV2
CDR3: CASKVGLAGPPAQETQYF
DNA: TGTGCCAGCAAAGTGGGGCTAGCGGGTCCCCCAGCCCAGGAGACCCAGTACTTC

J: TRBJ2-1
size: -
D: -
V: TRBV27
CDR3: CASSWGGGLEKFF
DNA: TGTGCCAGCAGCTGGGGAGGGGGGCTTGAGAAGTTCTTC

J: TRBJ2-3
size: -
D: TRBD2
V: TRBV11-2
CDR3: CASSLTWRETDTQYF
DNA: TGTGCCAGCAGCCTCACCTGGCGGGAGACAGATACGCAGTATTTT

J: TRBJ2-2
size: -
D: -
V: TRBV7-3
CDR3: CASSLNGGPTGELFF
DNA: TGTGCCAGCAGCTTAAATGGGGGCCCCACCGGGGAGCTGTTTTTT

J: TRBJ2-5
size: -
D: TRBD2
V: TRBV28
CDR3: CASSVSGRAESAQYF
DNA: TGTGCCAGCAGCGTCAGCGGGAGGGCCGAGTCGGCACAGTACTTC

J: TRBJ1-6
size: -
D: -
V: TRBV5-5
CDR3: CASSVAGAGESPLHF
DNA: TGTGCCAGCAGTGTAGCGGGGGCAGGGGAATCACCCCTCCACTTT

J: TRBJ2-3
size: -
D: -
V: TRBV7-9
CDR3: CASSLSISDTQYF
DNA: TGTGCCAGCAGCTTAAGCATATCCGATACGCAGTATTTT

J: TRBJ1-4
size: -
D: TRBD1
V: TRBV4-1
CDR3: CASSQVSGTGEKLFF
DNA: TGCGCCAGCAGCCAAGTATCGGGGACAGGTGAAAAACTGTTTTTT

J: TRBJ1-5
size: -
D: TRBD1
V: TRBV19
CDR3: CASSMSNRGQPQHF
DNA: TGTGCCAGTAGTATGTCTAACAGGGGGCAGCCCCAGCATTTT

J: TRBJ1-3
size: -
D: -
V: TRBV18
CDR3: CASSPGVVGTIYF
DNA: TGTGCCAGCTCACCCGGGGTGGTTGGCACCATATATTTT

J: TRBJ1-1
size: -
D: -
V: TRBV19
CDR3: CASQSLRGMGTEAFF
DNA: TGTGCCAGCCAAAGCCTCCGGGGGATGGGCACTGAAGCTTTCTTT

J: TRBJ1-1
size: -
D: TRBD1
V: TRBV18
CDR3: CASSATGEDTEAFF
DNA: TGTGCCAGCTCAGCGACAGGGGAGGACACTGAAGCTTTCTTT

J: TRBJ2-2
size: -
D: -
V: TRBV5-1
CDR3: CASSLGQNTGELFF
DNA: TGCGCCAGCAGCTTGGGACAGAACACCGGGGAGCTGTTTTTT

J: TRBJ2-1
size: -
D: -
V: TRBV30
CDR3: CAWSFRDSYNEQFF
DNA: TGTGCCTGGAGTTTCCGAGACAGCTACAATGAGCAGTTCTTC

J: TRBJ2-5
size: -
D: TRBD1
V: TRBV7-3
CDR3: CASSLDREEAQYF
DNA: TGTGCCAGCAGTCTGGACAGGGAGGAAGCCCAGTACTTC

J: TRBJ1-5
size: -
D: -
V: TRBV2
CDR3: CASSELTDNQPQHF
DNA: TGTGCCAGCAGTGAATTAACGGACAATCAGCCCCAGCATTTT

J: TRBJ1-1
size: once
D: -
V: TRBV7-8
CDR3: CASSFQGMNTEAFF
DNA: TGTGCCAGCAGCTTTCAGGGGATGAACACTGAAGCTTTCTTT

J: TRBJ1-6
size: -
D: TRBD1
V: TRBV28
CDR3: CASSPGGRGEVSPLHF
DNA: TGTGCCAGCAGTCCAGGGGGGAGGGGAGAGGTCTCACCCCTCCACTTT

J: TRBJ2-7
size: -
D: TRBD2
V: TRBV7-3
CDR3: CASSLEGTSGSYEQYF
DNA: TGTGCCAGCAGCTTAGAAGGGACTAGCGGGAGTTACGAGCAGTACTTC

J: TRBJ2-3
size: once
D: TRBD2
V: TRBV7-7
CDR3: CASSLLAGGSTDTQYF
DNA: TGTGCTAGCAGTTTACTAGCGGGAGGTAGCACAGATACGCAGTATTTT

J: TRBJ1-2
size: -
D: -
V: TRBV4-1
CDR3: CASSQAGTNGYTF
DNA: TGCGCCAGCAGCCAAGCGGGGACCAATGGCTACACCTTC

J: TRBJ2-2
size: -
D: TRBD2
V: TRBV28
CDR3: CASSFGGSRAGELFF
DNA: TGTGCCAGCAGCTTTGGCGGGAGTAGGGCCGGGGAGCTGTTTTTT

J: TRBJ2-7
size: -
D: -
V: TRBV5-8
CDR3: CASSLAPRPYEQYF
DNA: TGTGCCAGCAGCTTGGCCCCGCGCCCCTACGAGCAGTACTTC

J: TRBJ2-4
size: -
D: -
V: TRBV3-1/TRBV3-2
CDR3: CASSQRDGRDIQYF
DNA: TGTGCCAGCAGCCAACGGGATGGTCGTGACATTCAGTACTTC

J: TRBJ2-3
size: -
D: TRBD2
V: TRBV7-3
CDR3: CASSSGTSGSFGTDTQYF
DNA: TGTGCCAGCAGCTCCGGGACTAGCGGGAGCTTTGGCACAGATACGCAGTATTTT

J: TRBJ1-2
size: few
D: TRBD1
V: TRBV5-1
CDR3: CASRRTGVTYGYTF
DNA: TGCGCCAGCAGAAGGACAGGGGTTACCTATGGCTACACCTTC

J: TRBJ2-7
size: -
D: TRBD2
V: TRBV7-9
CDR3: CASSFLPSGSNEQYF
DNA: TGTGCCAGCAGCTTTCTTCCTAGCGGGAGTAACGAGCAGTACTTC

J: TRBJ2-7
size: -
D: TRBD1
V: TRBV5-1
CDR3: CASSFSMGQVSYEQYF
DNA: TGCGCCAGCAGCTTCAGTATGGGACAGGTTTCCTACGAGCAGTACTTC

J: TRBJ2-3
size: -
D: TRBD2
V: TRBV6-4
CDR3: CASRRLAGGPDTQYF
DNA: TGTGCCAGCAGACGCCTAGCGGGAGGCCCAGATACGCAGTATTTT

J: TRBJ2-4
size: -
D: TRBD1
V: TRBV28
CDR3: CASSLPGGKNIQYF
DNA: TGTGCCAGCAGTTTACCAGGGGGCAAAAACATTCAGTACTTC

J: TRBJ2-1
size: -
D: -
V: TRBV3-1/TRBV3-2
CDR3: CASSDLVIGGSGDNEQFF
DNA: TGTGCCAGCAGCGACCTTGTCATTGGGGGGAGTGGGGACAATGAGCAGTTCTTC

J: TRBJ2-2
size: -
D: TRBD1
V: TRBV14
CDR3: CASSHTGTGVGELFF
DNA: TGTGCCAGCAGCCACACCGGGACAGGGGTGGGGGAGCTGTTTTTT

J: TRBJ2-5
size: -
D: TRBD1
V: TRBV27
CDR3: CASSFGDRGPEETQYF
DNA: TGTGCCAGCAGTTTTGGGGACAGGGGGCCGGAGGAGACCCAGTACTTC

J: TRBJ2-1
size: -
D: -
V: TRBV9
CDR3: CASSPAGTLSYNEQFF
DNA: TGTGCCAGCAGCCCAGCCGGGACTCTCTCCTACAATGAGCAGTTCTTC

J: TRBJ2-1
size: -
D: TRBD2
V: TRBV7-2
CDR3: CASSLPRLAGVYNEQFF
DNA: TGTGCCAGCAGCTTACCCCGGCTAGCGGGAGTTTACAATGAGCAGTTCTTC

J: TRBJ2-7
size: -
D: TRBD1
V: TRBV6-5
CDR3: CASRPSGTGTYEQYF
DNA: TGTGCCAGCAGACCTTCCGGGACAGGGACCTACGAGCAGTACTTC

J: TRBJ2-7
size: -
D: -
V: TRBV30
CDR3: CAWSVRRMSSYEQYF
DNA: TGTGCCTGGAGTGTACGCCGGATGAGCTCCTACGAGCAGTACTTC

J: TRBJ2-1
size: -
D: -
V: TRBV7-9
CDR3: CASSPTGKASSYNEQFF
DNA: TGTGCCAGCAGCCCCACAGGGAAGGCCAGCTCCTACAATGAGCAGTTCTTC

J: TRBJ1-6
size: -
D: -
V: TRBV11-2
CDR3: CASSLGPGDSPLHF
DNA: TGTGCCAGCAGCTTAGGCCCGGGGGATTCACCCCTCCACTTT

J: TRBJ2-7
size: -
D: TRBD1
V: TRBV5-1
CDR3: CASSPRDRPYEQYF
DNA: TGCGCCAGCAGCCCCCGGGACAGACCCTACGAGCAGTACTTC

J: TRBJ2-7
size: once
D: -
V: TRBV5-1
CDR3: CASSLGGSLIYEQYF
DNA: TGCGCCAGCAGCTTGGGAGGGTCCCTAATTTACGAGCAGTACTTC

J: TRBJ2-7
size: -
D: TRBD2
V: TRBV7-2
CDR3: CASSLAGLAGGYEQYF
DNA: TGTGCCAGCAGCTTAGCGGGACTAGCGGGAGGGTACGAGCAGTACTTC

J: TRBJ1-1
size: -
D: TRBD1
V: TRBV19
CDR3: CASRLTGKNTEAFF
DNA: TGTGCCAGTAGATTGACAGGGAAGAACACTGAAGCTTTCTTT

J: TRBJ2-7
size: -
D: TRBD2
V: TRBV2
CDR3: CASSRGASGTYEQYF
DNA: TGTGCCAGCAGCCGTGGGGCTAGCGGAACCTACGAGCAGTACTTC

J: TRBJ2-1
size: -
D: -
V: TRBV4-2
CDR3: CASSHPEWGLAALYNEQFF
DNA: TGTGCCAGCAGCCATCCCGAGTGGGGGCTAGCGGCCCTCTACAATGAGCAGTTCTTC

J: TRBJ2-7
size: once
D: TRBD1
V: TRBV15
CDR3: CATSDYLGQGAYEQYF
DNA: TGTGCCACCAGCGACTACCTGGGACAGGGGGCTTACGAGCAGTACTTC

J: TRBJ2-7
size: -
D: -
V: TRBV28
CDR3: CASSLVTYEQYF
DNA: TGTGCCAGCAGTTTGGTAACCTACGAGCAGTACTTC

J: TRBJ2-5
size: -
D: TRBD1
V: TRBV23-1
CDR3: CASRWTGRRETQYF
DNA: TGCGCCAGCAGATGGACAGGGCGGCGGGAGACCCAGTACTTC

J: TRBJ2-7
size: -
D: TRBD2
V: TRBV14
CDR3: CASSPTAGVRDEQYF
DNA: TGTGCCAGCAGCCCTACGGCGGGAGTTCGTGACGAGCAGTACTTC

J: TRBJ1-6
size: -
D: -
V: TRBV28
CDR3: CASSPGTVNSPLHF
DNA: TGTGCCAGCAGTCCCGGGACGGTAAATTCACCCCTCCACTTT

J: TRBJ2-1
size: -
D: -
V: TRBV19
CDR3: CASSGMDSQHYNEQFF
DNA: TGTGCCAGTAGTGGGATGGACAGTCAACATTACAATGAGCAGTTCTTC

J: TRBJ2-2
size: -
D: TRBD2
V: TRBV9
CDR3: CASSVGGLAGGDTGELFF
DNA: TGTGCCAGCAGCGTAGGGGGACTAGCGGGAGGCGACACCGGGGAGCTGTTTTTT